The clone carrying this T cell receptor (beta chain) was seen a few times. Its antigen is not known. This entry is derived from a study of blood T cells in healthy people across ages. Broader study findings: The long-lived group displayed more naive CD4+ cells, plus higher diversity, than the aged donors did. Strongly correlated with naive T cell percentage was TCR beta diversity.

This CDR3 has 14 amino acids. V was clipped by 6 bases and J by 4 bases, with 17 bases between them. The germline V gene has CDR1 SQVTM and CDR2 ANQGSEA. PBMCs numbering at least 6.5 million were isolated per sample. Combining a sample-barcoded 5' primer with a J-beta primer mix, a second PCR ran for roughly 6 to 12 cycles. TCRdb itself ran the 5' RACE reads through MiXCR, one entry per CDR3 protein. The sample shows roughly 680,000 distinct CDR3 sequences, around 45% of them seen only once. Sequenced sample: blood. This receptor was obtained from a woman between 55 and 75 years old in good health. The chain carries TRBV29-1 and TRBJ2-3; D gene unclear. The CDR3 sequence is CSVSSAVGPDTQYF. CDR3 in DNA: TGCAGCGTCTCCAGCGCGGTCGGACCAGATACGCAGTATTTT.